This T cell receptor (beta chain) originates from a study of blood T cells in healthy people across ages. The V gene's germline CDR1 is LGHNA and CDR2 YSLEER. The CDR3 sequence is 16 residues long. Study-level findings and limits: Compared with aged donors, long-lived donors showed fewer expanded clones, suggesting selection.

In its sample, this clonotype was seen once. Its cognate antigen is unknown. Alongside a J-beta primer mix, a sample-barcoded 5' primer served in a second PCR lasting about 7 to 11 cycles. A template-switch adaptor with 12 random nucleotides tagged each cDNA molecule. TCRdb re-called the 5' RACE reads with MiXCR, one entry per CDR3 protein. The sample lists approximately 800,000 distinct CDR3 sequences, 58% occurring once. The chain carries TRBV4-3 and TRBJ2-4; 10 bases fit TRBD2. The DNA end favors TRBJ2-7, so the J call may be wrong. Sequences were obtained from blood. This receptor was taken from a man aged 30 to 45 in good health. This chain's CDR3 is CASSQKLAGNSYEQYF. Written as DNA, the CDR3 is TGCGCCAGCAGCCAAAAACTAGCGGGGAACTCCTACGAGCAGTACTTC.